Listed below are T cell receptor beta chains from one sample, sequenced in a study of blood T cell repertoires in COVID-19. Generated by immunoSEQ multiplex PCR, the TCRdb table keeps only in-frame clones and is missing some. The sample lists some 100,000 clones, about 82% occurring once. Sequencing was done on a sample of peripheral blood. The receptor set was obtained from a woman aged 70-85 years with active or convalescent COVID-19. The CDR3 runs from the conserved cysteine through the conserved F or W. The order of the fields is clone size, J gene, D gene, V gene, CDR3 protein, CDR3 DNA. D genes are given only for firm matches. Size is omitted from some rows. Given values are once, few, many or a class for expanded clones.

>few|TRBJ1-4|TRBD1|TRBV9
CASSQGATNEKLFF
TGTGCCAGCAGCCAGGGGGCAACTAATGAAAAACTGTTTTTT
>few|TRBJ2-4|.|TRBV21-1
CASGQCWKNIQYF
TGTGCCAGCGGACAGTGTTGGAAAAACATTCAGTACTTC
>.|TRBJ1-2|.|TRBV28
CASSLMGAHNYGYTF
TGTGCCAGCAGTTTAATGGGGGCCCATAACTATGGCTACACCTTC
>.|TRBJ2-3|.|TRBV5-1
CASSLATDTQYF
TGCGCCAGCAGCTTGGCAACAGATACGCAGTATTTT
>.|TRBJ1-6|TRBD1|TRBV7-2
CASSRDRASPLHF
TGTGCCAGCAGCCGGGACAGGGCTTCACCCCTCCACTTT
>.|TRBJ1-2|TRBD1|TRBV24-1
CATRGRDRTGADGYTF
TGTGCCACCAGAGGTAGGGACCGGACAGGTGCTGATGGCTACACCTTC
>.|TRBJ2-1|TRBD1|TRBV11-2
CASSLDRAAGNEQFF
TGTGCCAGCAGTTTAGACAGGGCCGCCGGTAATGAGCAGTTCTTC
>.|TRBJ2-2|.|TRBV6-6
CASSPVVNTGELFF
TGTGCCAGCAGCCCGGTGGTTAACACCGGGGAGCTGTTTTTT
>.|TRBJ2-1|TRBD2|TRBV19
CASTLKGTSAYNEQFF
TGTGCCAGTACCCTGAAAGGGACTAGCGCATACAATGAGCAGTTCTTC
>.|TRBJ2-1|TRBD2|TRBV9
CASSVGLAGPYNEQFF
TGTGCCAGCAGCGTTGGACTAGCGGGGCCCTACAATGAGCAGTTCTTC
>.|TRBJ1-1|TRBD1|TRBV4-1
CASSQLQGTSGGAEAFF
TGCGCCAGCAGCCAGCTACAGGGGACATCCGGTGGTGCTGAAGCTTTCTTT
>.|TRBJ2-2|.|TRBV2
CASMYETGELFF
TGTGCCAGCATGTACGAGACCGGGGAGCTGTTTTTT
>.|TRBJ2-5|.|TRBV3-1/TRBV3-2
CASSQGARETQYF
TGTGCCAGCAGCCAGGGGGCGCGAGAGACCCAGTACTTC
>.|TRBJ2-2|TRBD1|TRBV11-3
CASSLGGTGGTGELFF
TGTGCCAGCAGCTTAGGAGGGACAGGGGGCACCGGGGAGCTGTTTTTT
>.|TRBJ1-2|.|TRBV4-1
CASSQVMTGGVYGYTF
TGCGCCAGCAGCCAAGTTATGACGGGGGGAGTCTATGGCTACACCTTC
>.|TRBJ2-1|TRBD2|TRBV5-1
CASSTGTSGSNEQFF
TGCGCCAGCAGCACAGGGACTAGCGGCTCCAATGAGCAGTTCTTC
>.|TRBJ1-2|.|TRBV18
CASSPGGISYGYTF
TGTGCCAGCTCACCCGGAGGTATTAGCTATGGCTACACCTTC
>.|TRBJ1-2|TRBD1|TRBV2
CASREETGAVYGYTF
TGTGCCAGCAGGGAGGAGACAGGGGCAGTCTATGGCTACACCTTC
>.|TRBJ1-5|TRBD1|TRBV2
CASRGTGGGNQPQHF
TGTGCCAGCAGGGGGACAGGGGGTGGCAATCAGCCCCAGCATTTT
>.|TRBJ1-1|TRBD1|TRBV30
CAWSRPGTGERDTEAFF
TGTGCCTGGAGTCGTCCCGGGACAGGGGAAAGGGACACTGAAGCTTTCTTT
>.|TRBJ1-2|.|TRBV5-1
CASSLGSGPGYTF
TGCGCCAGCAGCTTGGGATCAGGGCCCGGCTACACCTTC
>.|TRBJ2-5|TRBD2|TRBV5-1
CASSLATSGGLETQYF
TGCGCCAGCAGCTTGGCGACTAGCGGGGGTTTGGAGACCCAGTACTTC
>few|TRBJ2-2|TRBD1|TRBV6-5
CASKKGTGNTGELFF
TGTGCCAGCAAGAAGGGGACAGGGAACACCGGGGAGCTGTTTTTT
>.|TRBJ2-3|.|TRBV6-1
CASSEQGWADTQYF
TGTGCCAGCAGTGAACAGGGTTGGGCAGATACGCAGTATTTT
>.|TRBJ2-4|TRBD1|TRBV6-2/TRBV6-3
CASSDRGLSAKNIQYF
TGTGCCAGCAGCGACAGGGGGCTCTCGGCCAAAAACATTCAGTACTTC
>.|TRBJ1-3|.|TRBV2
CASQDFSGNTIYF
TGTGCCAGCCAGGACTTCTCTGGAAACACCATATATTTT
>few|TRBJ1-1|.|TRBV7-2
CASSSSGVNTEAFF
TGTGCCAGCAGCTCGTCAGGGGTGAACACTGAAGCTTTCTTT
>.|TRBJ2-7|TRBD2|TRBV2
CASSERGGRGYEQYF
TGTGCCAGCAGTGAAAGGGGCGGGCGGGGGTACGAGCAGTACTTC
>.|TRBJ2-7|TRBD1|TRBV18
CASSPGTGEAQYF
TGTGCCAGCTCACCCGGGACAGGGGAGGCTCAGTACTTC
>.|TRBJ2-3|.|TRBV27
CASSRGGVSTDTQYF
TGTGCCAGCAGTCGAGGGGGTGTCAGCACAGATACGCAGTATTTT
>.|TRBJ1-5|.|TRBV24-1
CATSDLDMPSGPQHF
TGTGCCACCAGTGATCTAGACATGCCCAGCGGGCCCCAGCATTTT
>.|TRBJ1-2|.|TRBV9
CASSVGEGTYGYTF
TGTGCCAGCAGCGTAGGGGAGGGGACCTATGGCTACACCTTC
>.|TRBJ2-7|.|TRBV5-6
CASSLAGIEQYF
TGTGCCAGCAGCTTGGCCGGGATCGAGCAGTACTTC
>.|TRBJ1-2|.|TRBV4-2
CASSQEGGQSYGYTF
TGTGCCAGCAGCCAAGAGGGAGGGCAGTCCTATGGCTACACCTTC
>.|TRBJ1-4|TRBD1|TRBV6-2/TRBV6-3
CASSRAGTGDEKLFF
TGTGCCAGCAGTCGTGCCGGGACAGGAGATGAAAAACTGTTTTTT
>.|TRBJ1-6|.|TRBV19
CASSIGGQLGHNSPLHF
TGTGCCAGTAGTATAGGTGGACAGCTGGGACATAATTCACCCCTCCACTTT
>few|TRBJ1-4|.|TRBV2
CASIIETTNEKLFF
TGTGCCAGCATTATAGAAACAACTAATGAAAAACTGTTTTTT
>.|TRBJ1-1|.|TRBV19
CASSKLSQGTEAFF
TGTGCCAGTAGTAAACTTAGCCAGGGAACTGAAGCTTTCTTT